Included here is one T cell receptor beta chain sequence, with context. Its target is unknown. A sample-barcoded 5' primer and a J-beta primer mix were used in a second PCR of about 7 to 12 cycles. Carrying 12 random nucleotides, a template-switch adaptor labeled each individual cDNA molecule. TCRdb ran MiXCR on the 5' RACE reads and lists one entry per CDR3 protein. Among about 1.4 million distinct CDR3 sequences listed, almost 60% were seen once. Per sample, at least 5.5 micrograms of total RNA were extracted. The record originates from a study of blood T cells in healthy people across ages. Findings of the study overall: It was the long-lived donors that had more naive CD4+ cells and higher diversity than aged donors. Percentage of naive T cells showed a strong correlation with TCR beta diversity.

V dropped 3 bases and J dropped 2 bases, with 15 bases sitting between them. Germline V lookup: CDR1 SGHVS, CDR2 FNYEAQ. This CDR3 is 16 amino acids long. The V call is TRBV7-6, the J call TRBJ2-3; D is undetermined. This TCR derives from a man younger than 35 in good health. The source material was blood. The chain's CDR3 is CASSLSPLIFTDTQYF. CDR3 in DNA: TGTGCCAGCAGCTTGAGCCCCCTTATTTTCACAGATACGCAGTATTTT.